This T cell receptor beta chain was profiled in a study of spatial heterogeneity in lung cancer. Study-wide context: The count of detected beta-chain sequences consistently exceeded that of alpha-chain sequences.

Time point specified: sample taken at primary tumor resection. Frozen PBMC, nontumor lung or tumor provided whole RNA, which was sequenced unsorted. Samples came from 60 to 75 TRACERx patients with untreated early-stage lung cancer. TCRdb reprocessed the 5' RACE reads via MiXCR and lists one record per CDR3 protein. In the table there are 35,000 to 55,000 distinct CDR3 sequences, roughly 7.1% of which are singletons. Between the trimmed V and J ends, which lost 6 bases and 6 bases, there was a span of 18 bases. CDR1 and CDR2 (germline): DFQATT, SNEGSKA (reference sequence). The CDR3 consists of 13 residues.

The receptor's source is a female donor with early-stage non-small cell lung cancer. This sample comprised PBMCs, obtained at surgery. V gene TRBV20-1 combines with J gene TRBJ2-7, with D possibly matching TRBD2 (6 bases). The CDR3 DNA reads as TGCAGTGCCAGAACCCCTAGCGTAGGCGAGCAGTACTTC. It codes for CSARTPSVGEQYF.